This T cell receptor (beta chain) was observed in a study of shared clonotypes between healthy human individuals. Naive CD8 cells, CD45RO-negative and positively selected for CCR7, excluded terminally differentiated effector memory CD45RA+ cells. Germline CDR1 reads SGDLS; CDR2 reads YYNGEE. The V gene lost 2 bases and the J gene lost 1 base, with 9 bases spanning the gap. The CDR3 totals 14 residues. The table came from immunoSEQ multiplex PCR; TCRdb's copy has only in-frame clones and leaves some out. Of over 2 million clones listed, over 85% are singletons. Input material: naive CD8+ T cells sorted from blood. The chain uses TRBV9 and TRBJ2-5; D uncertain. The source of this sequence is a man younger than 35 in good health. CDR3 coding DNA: TGTGCCAGCAGCGTTGAGTTGGCCCAAGAGACCCAGTACTTC. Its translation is CASSVELAQETQYF.